A single sample is the source of the 32 T cell receptor beta chains below, sequenced in a study of blood T cell repertoires in COVID-19. The protocol was immunoSEQ multiplex PCR, while the TCRdb copy is restricted to in-frame clones and leaves out a portion. The data show some 21,000 clones, with about 85% seen just once and around 30% held by the top ten. The sequencing input was peripheral blood. The receptors derive from a human donor with active COVID-19. The donor label of this sample is uncertain.

The chain recombines TRBV12-5 with TRBJ2-7; 11 positions match TRBD2. The CDR3 has 14 residues. Germline V gives CDR1 LGHNT, CDR2 FRNRAP. V lost 6 bases and J lost 4; bases outside the gene matches: 5. The CDR3 sequence: CASGPGTSGYEQYF. The CDR3 coding sequence is TGTGCTAGTGGCCCCGGGACTAGCGGTTACGAGCAGTACTTC.

The chain links TRBV9 to TRBJ2-7, with D possibly TRBD2 on 5 matching bases. CDR3 length equals 17 residues. The germline gives CDR1 SGDLS, CDR2 YYNGEE. With 0 bases removed from V and 0 bases from J, the gap between germline ends came to 16 bases. CDR3 nucleotides: TGTGCCAGCAGCGTAGCCACTTCTAGCTCCCACTCCTACGAGCAGTACTTC. Amino acids: CASSVATSSSHSYEQYF.

The chain has TRBV7-9 and TRBJ1-2; the D is unclear. V was clipped by 4 bases and J by 6 bases, with 9 bases between them. Germline V gene sequence: CDR1 SEHNR, CDR2 FQNEAQ (reference sequence). There are 12 residues in the CDR3. The CDR3 protein is CASSSVWHGYTF. CDR3 nucleotide sequence: TGTGCCAGCAGCTCCGTTTGGCATGGCTACACCTTC.

This chain uses TRBV4-1 with TRBJ1-5; D uncertain. Germline V lookup: CDR1 MGHRA, CDR2 YSYEKL. The CDR3 is 15 amino acids. Trimming removed 0 bases at V and 7 bases at J, with 13 bases between. This CDR3 is CASSQDSVAAQPQHF. As DNA, the CDR3 is TGCGCCAGCAGCCAAGATTCTGTAGCAGCACAGCCCCAGCATTTT.

The chain couples TRBV9 to TRBJ1-2; 7 nucleotides agree with TRBD1. The CDR3 covers 16 residues. From germline, CDR1 is SGDLS and CDR2 YYNGEE. Germline trimming cut 4 bases from V and 7 bases from J; bases unmatched to any gene: 16. The CDR3 nucleotides read TGTGCCAGCAGCCCCCACCCCGAACAGGGGAGAGGTGGCTACACCTTC. Protein: CASSPHPEQGRGGYTF.

Written as DNA, the CDR3 is TGTGCCAGCAACGACAGGGAGGCTGCAGATACGCAGTATTTT. Its protein is CASNDREAADTQYF. This chain connects TRBV21-1 to TRBJ2-3; the listed D gene, TRBD1, was not tested against the DNA. TRBV21-1 is a documented pseudogene. The CDR3 has 14 amino acids.

As to this clone: This same CDR3 is encoded by further DNA sequences in the sample. The chain carries TRBV14 and TRBJ2-3; D gene unclear. Trimming pared 0 bases from V and 6 bases from J, leaving 7 bases between. This CDR3 comprises 13 residues. Germline V gene data show CDR1 as SGHDN and CDR2 as FVKESK. Here the CDR3 DNA reads TGTGCCAGCAGCCAAGATAACGGTGATACGCAGTATTTT. Protein sequence: CASSQDNGDTQYF.

This rearrangement joins TRBV6-6 to TRBJ2-6; 8 nucleotides align to TRBD1. V lost 5 bases, J lost 0 bases, and 9 bases stayed unmatched. This CDR3 has 18 residues. Germline values: CDR1 MNHNY, CDR2 SVGAGI (reference sequence). This CDR3 reads CASSPTTGAVSGANVLTF. In DNA form, the CDR3 reads TGTGCCAGCAGTCCAACGACAGGGGCCGTCTCTGGGGCCAACGTCCTGACTTTC.

V usage is TRBV9 and J usage is TRBJ2-5, with 8 bases identical to TRBD2. The V and J ends lost 2 bases and 0 bases, in that order; junction bases with no gene match: 6. Germline V gene lookup returns CDR1 SGDLS and CDR2 YYNGEE. The CDR3 length is 16 residues. The CDR3 loop reads CASSVRGGGNQETQYF. In DNA form, the CDR3 reads TGTGCCAGCAGCGTCAGGGGCGGGGGGAACCAAGAGACCCAGTACTTC.

J is TRBJ2-3 and V is TRBV4-2, with 10 bases that match TRBD2. This CDR3 has 19 amino acids. The germline V gene has CDR1 LGHNA and CDR2 YNFKEQ. Trimming took 0 bases from V and 5 from J; bases not matched to a gene: 14. The CDR3 protein is CASSQDPTSGVRSGDTQYF. For the CDR3, the DNA is TGTGCCAGCAGCCAAGATCCAACTAGCGGGGTTAGATCGGGAGATACGCAGTATTTT.

The gene calls are TRBV12-3 or TRBV12-4 and TRBJ2-7, with D perhaps TRBD2 (5 bases). The CDR3 spans 13 residues. V was pared by 8 bases and J by 2 bases, with 13 bases between. CDR3 in amino acids: CASSGKAPYEQYF. The CDR3 DNA follows: TGTGCCAGCTCGGGGAAAGCACCCTACGAGCAGTACTTC.

This clone was found once. V gene TRBV19 combines with J gene TRBJ2-7; TRBD2 aligns across 13 bases. This CDR3 has 15 amino acids. V gave up 5 bases and J gave up 2 bases; unmatched junction bases: 3. Germline V gene sequence: CDR1 LNHDA, CDR2 SQIVND (reference sequence). The DNA for the CDR3 is TGTGCCAGTAGTGTTGGGACTAGCGGGGCCTACGAGCAGTACTTC. This sequence encodes CASSVGTSGAYEQYF.

CDR3: CASSEVVGVGQPQHF. The CDR3 DNA reads as TGTGCCAGCAGTGAGGTAGTCGGGGTTGGTCAGCCCCAGCATTTT. The V and J genes are TRBV6-1 and TRBJ1-5; D gene unclear. Trimming pared 3 bases from V and 6 bases from J, leaving 15 bases between. Germline CDR1 and CDR2: MNHNS and SASEGT. The length of the CDR3 is 15 residues.

This CDR3 is CASSLAVKGLTEAFF. CDR3 nucleotides: TGTGCCAGCAGCTTGGCGGTTAAAGGACTGACTGAAGCTTTCTTT. The chain is built from TRBV5-5 and TRBJ1-1; D is ambiguous. This CDR3 is 15 amino acids long. Trimming pared 0 bases from V and 5 bases from J, leaving 14 bases between. Germline CDR1 reads SGHKS; CDR2 reads YYEKEE (reference sequence).

The chain recombines TRBV6-7 with TRBJ1-1, with 8 bases lining up with TRBD1. TRBV6-7 is flagged as an ORF with uncertain function. Trimming cost V 6 bases and J 1 base; bases outside gene matches: 4. CDR3 length: 14 residues. The CDR3 spells CASSAGGKNTEAFF. Here the CDR3 DNA reads TGTGCCAGCAGCGCAGGGGGCAAGAACACTGAAGCTTTCTTT.

The chain is built from TRBV7-3 and TRBJ2-2, with D possibly TRBD2 on 7 matching bases. The CDR3 runs to 16 residues. The V gene lost 5 bases and the J gene lost 8 bases, with 21 bases spanning the gap. Germline values: CDR1 SGHTA, CDR2 FQGTGA. The CDR3 here is CASSLPPVRGPGELFF. CDR3 DNA: TGTGCCAGCAGCCTACCACCGGTGCGGGGGCCGGGGGAGCTGTTTTTT.

Remarks on this clone: The germline gene is not matched at one end of the junction; a read error may be the cause. The chain employs TRBV5-8 and TRBJ1-1; perhaps TRBD1 as D (6 bases). CDR3 length equals 17 residues. Germline V gene sequence: CDR1 SGHTS, CDR2 YDEGEE. CDR3 sequence reads: CAGSLGALQVMNTEAFF. In DNA, the CDR3 is TGTGCCGGCAGCTTGGGGGCCTTACAGGTCATGAACACTGAAGCTTTCTTT.

The J gene is TRBJ2-7, the V gene TRBV7-2; D gene ambiguous. Germline V gene lookup returns CDR1 SGHTA and CDR2 FQGNSA. V was clipped by 5 bases and J by 3 bases, with 17 bases between them. The CDR3 sequence is 15 residues long. Here the CDR3 DNA reads TGTGCCAGCAGCCCGGGTCCTACATCCCTCTACGAGCAGTACTTC. Its translation: CASSPGPTSLYEQYF.

The chain combines TRBV10-2 with TRBJ2-7; the D gene is possibly TRBD2 (7 bases). This CDR3 region has 15 residues. Germline V gene data show CDR1 as WSHSY and CDR2 as SAAADI. V lost 3 bases and J lost 5, with 17 bases in between. The CDR3 nucleotides are TGCGCCAGCAGTGACGCTGGGGGGGCGTTTAACGAGCAGTACTTC. It codes for CASSDAGGAFNEQYF.

The chain employs TRBV30 and TRBJ1-1; the match to TRBD1 covers 9 bases. Looked up from germline, CDR1 is GTSNPN and CDR2 is SVGIG (reference sequence). V shed 2 bases, J shed 3 bases, and the junction held 1 base outside the gene matches. The length of the CDR3 is 13 residues. CDR3 bases: TGTGCCTGGAGTTGGGACAGGGACACTGAAGCTTTCTTT. This translates into CAWSWDRDTEAFF.

This chain joins TRBV3-1 (or the pseudogene TRBV3-2) and TRBJ2-1; 12 nucleotides match TRBD2. Germline V gene sequence: CDR1 LGHDT, CDR2 YNNKEL (reference sequence). With 3 bases clipped from V and 0 bases from J, the junction kept 9 bases outside the gene matches. The CDR3 is 19 residues long. CDR3 sequence reads: CASSHPGTSGPSSYNEQFF. CDR3 nucleotides: TGTGCCAGCAGCCACCCCGGGACTAGCGGGCCCAGCTCCTACAATGAGCAGTTCTTC.

The chain recombines TRBV3-1 (or the pseudogene TRBV3-2) with TRBJ2-5; 9 positions match TRBD2. J lost 1 base, V lost 1 base, and 13 bases had no gene match. This CDR3 region has 19 residues. The germline V gene encodes CDR1 LGHDT and CDR2 YNNKEL (reference sequence). The CDR3 spells CASSQVARLAEGTQETQYF. The CDR3 coding sequence is TGTGCCAGCAGCCAAGTGGCTCGACTAGCGGAAGGAACCCAAGAGACCCAGTACTTC.

In this sample, this clone turned up once. The chain combines TRBV7-8 with TRBJ2-5, with 11 bases identical to TRBD2. There are 16 residues in the CDR3. CDR1 and CDR2 from the germline V gene are SGHVS and FQNEAQ. V dropped 0 bases and J dropped 5; count of bases not matched to a gene: 5. CDR3 nucleotide sequence: TGTGCCAGCAGCTTAGCCCTAGCGGGGGGCCTCGAGACCCAGTACTTC. Protein sequence: CASSLALAGGLETQYF.

The V and J genes are TRBV14 and TRBJ2-7; TRBD2 matches 10 bases. Germline V CDR1 and CDR2: SGHDN, FVKESK. The V segment lost 5 bases and the J segment 3 bases; nucleotides outside the gene matches: 10. This CDR3 is 16 amino acids long. The CDR3 here is CASSERRGLASYEQYF. CDR3 coding DNA: TGTGCCAGCAGCGAGAGAAGGGGACTAGCGAGCTACGAGCAGTACTTC.

The CDR3 spells CASSTSARETLIYNEQFF. CDR3 coding DNA: TGTGCCAGCAGCACGAGTGCGCGGGAGACCCTAATTTACAATGAGCAGTTCTTC. The chain combines TRBV9 with TRBJ2-1; TRBD2 matches 7 bases. Germline-derived CDR1 and CDR2 are SGDLS and YYNGEE. There are 18 residues in the CDR3. V shed 4 bases, J shed 4 bases, and the junction held 17 bases outside the gene matches. Filled out from reference TRBV9 and TRBJ2-1, the complete variable domain reads DSGVTQTPKHLITATGQRVTLRCSPRSGDLSVYWYQQSLDQGLQFLIQYYNGEERAKGNILERFSAQQFPDLHSELNLSSLELGDSALYFCASSTSARETLIYNEQFFGPGTRLTVL.

This sequence joins TRBV6-6 and TRBJ2-7; 8 bases line up with TRBD1. V dropped 5 bases and J dropped 5; count of bases not matched to a gene: 14. The germline gives CDR1 MNHNY, CDR2 SVGAGI (reference sequence). The CDR3 runs to 16 residues. The CDR3 nucleotides are TGTGCCAGCAGTCGAATAAGATGGGACAGGACGCACGAGCAGTACTTC. As protein: CASSRIRWDRTHEQYF.

This clone showed up just a few times. This rearrangement joins TRBV5-4 to TRBJ2-5; D uncertain. CDR3 length: 11 residues. V gave up 4 bases and J gave up 2 bases, with 3 bases separating them. Germline CDR1 SGHNT, CDR2 YYREEE (reference sequence). CDR3 amino acids: CASSQQETQYF. CDR3 nucleotides: TGTGCCAGCAGCCAACAAGAGACCCAGTACTTC.

This sequence joins TRBV10-3 and TRBJ2-7; 9 bases align to TRBD1. Germline V lookup: CDR1 ENHRY, CDR2 SYGVKD. The CDR3 is made up of 15 amino acids. The junction had 8 bases not matched to a gene; V was cut back by 6 bases and J by 2 bases. CDR3: CAISPGQGRTYEQYF. Written as DNA, the CDR3 is TGTGCCATCAGCCCAGGACAGGGGCGGACCTACGAGCAGTACTTC.

The gene calls are TRBV7-2 and TRBJ2-1, with D possibly TRBD2 on 6 matching bases. Germline values: CDR1 SGHTA, CDR2 FQGNSA. This CDR3 spans 17 amino acids. Between the trimmed V and J ends, which lost 4 bases and 6 bases, there was a span of 22 bases. The CDR3: CASSSPEGSLDSNEQFF. The CDR3 region has the DNA TGTGCCAGCAGCTCCCCGGAGGGCTCCCTAGACTCCAATGAGCAGTTCTTC.

This chain connects TRBV7-9 to TRBJ1-1, with D perhaps TRBD1 (6 bases). The V gene's germline CDR1 is SEHNR and CDR2 FQNEAQ (reference sequence). This CDR3 comprises 13 residues. Deletions cut 6 bases from V and 3 bases from J, with 11 bases between. The CDR3 DNA follows: TGTGCCAGCAGACCCGAGGGGGACACTGAAGCTTTCTTT. Translation gives CASRPEGDTEAFF.

This chain uses TRBV5-4 with TRBJ2-1; 9 bases are a match to TRBD2. Germline V CDR1 and CDR2: SGHNT, YYREEE (reference sequence). This CDR3 region has 16 residues. The junction had 4 bases not matched to a gene; V was cut back by 0 bases and J by 3 bases. CDR3 sequence: CASSLGGGALYNEQFF. The CDR3 DNA sequence: TGTGCCAGCAGCTTGGGCGGGGGGGCTCTCTACAATGAGCAGTTCTTC.

CDR3 bases: TGTGCCAGCTCACGTAATACAGGGGGCTTTGGAAACACCATATATTTT. Protein sequence: CASSRNTGGFGNTIYF. The rearrangement joins TRBV18 to TRBJ1-3; 9 bases agree with TRBD1. The CDR3 is 16 residues long. Germline lookup yields CDR1 KGHSH and CDR2 LQKENI. The V segment lost 4 bases and the J segment 3 bases; nucleotides outside the gene matches: 7.